The 2 T cell receptor beta chains listed next were all sequenced from one sample in a study of cytomegalovirus exposure and HLA in healthy donors. The PCR employed 60 Vbeta primers together with 13 Jbeta primers. The assay was immunoSEQ multiplex PCR, and TCRdb's table has in-frame clones only and misses some. The table lists under 150,000 clones, with roughly 2.5% in the top ten. Specimen: PBMCs. The receptors were gathered from a man in his forties in good health and CMV-seronegative.

V is TRBV5-1 and J is TRBJ2-5, with 7 bases lining up with TRBD1. This CDR3 has 14 residues. The V and J ends lost 4 bases and 2 bases, in that order; junction bases with no gene match: 5. Germline V gene data show CDR1 as SGHRS and CDR2 as YFSETQ. The CDR3 region is CASSRDSAQETQYF. For the CDR3, the DNA is TGCGCCAGCAGCCGGGACAGCGCTCAAGAGACCCAGTACTTC.

The rearrangement joins TRBV18 to TRBJ1-1; D is undetermined. This CDR3 comprises 13 residues. Deletions cut 3 bases from V and 7 bases from J, with 12 bases between. The germline V gene has CDR1 KGHSH and CDR2 LQKENI. The CDR3 region is CASSPKEFYEAFF. Written as DNA, the CDR3 is TGTGCCAGCTCACCCAAAGAGTTCTATGAAGCTTTCTTT.